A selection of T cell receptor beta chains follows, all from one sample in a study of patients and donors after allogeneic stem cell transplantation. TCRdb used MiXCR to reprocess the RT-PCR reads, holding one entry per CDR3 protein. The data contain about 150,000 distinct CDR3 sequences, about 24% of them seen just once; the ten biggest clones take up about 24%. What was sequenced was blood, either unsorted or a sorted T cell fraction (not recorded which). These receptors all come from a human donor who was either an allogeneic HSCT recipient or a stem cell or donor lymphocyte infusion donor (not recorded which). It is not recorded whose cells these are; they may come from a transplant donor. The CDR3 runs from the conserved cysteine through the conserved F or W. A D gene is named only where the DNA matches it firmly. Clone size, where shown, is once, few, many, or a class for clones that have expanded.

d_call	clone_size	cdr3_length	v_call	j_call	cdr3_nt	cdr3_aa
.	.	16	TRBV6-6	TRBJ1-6	TGTGCCAGCCTGAGGGCCACAAGCTCCTATAATTCACCCCTCCACTTT	CASLRATSSYNSPLHF
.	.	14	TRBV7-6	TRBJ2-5	TGTGCCAGCAGCTTATTGTCCCCACAAGAGACCCAGTACTTC	CASSLLSPQETQYF
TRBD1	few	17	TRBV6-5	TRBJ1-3	TGTGCCAGCAGTTACTCCAAATCGACAGGGGGGGCAAACACCATATATTTT	CASSYSKSTGGANTIYF
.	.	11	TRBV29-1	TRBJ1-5	TGCAGCGTTGGGGGGATTCAGCCCCAGCATTTT	CSVGGIQPQHF
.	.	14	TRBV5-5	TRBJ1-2	TGTGCCAGCAGGGCGGAAAACGTCAACTATGGCTACACCTTC	CASRAENVNYGYTF
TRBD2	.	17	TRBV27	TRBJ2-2	TGTGCCAGCAGTCCGACCAGACTAGCGGTTAACACCGGGGAGCTGTTTTTT	CASSPTRLAVNTGELFF
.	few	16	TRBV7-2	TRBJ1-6	TGTGCCAGCAGGTCACCAGGGATTTGGTATAATTCACCCCTCCACTTT	CASRSPGIWYNSPLHF
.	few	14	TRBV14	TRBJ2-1	TGTGCCAGCAGCGACATCCTACGGGAGTATGAGCAGTTCTTC	CASSDILREYEQFF
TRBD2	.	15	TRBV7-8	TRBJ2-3	TGTGCCAGCAGCTCGGGACTATCAAACTCAGATACGCAGTATTTT	CASSSGLSNSDTQYF
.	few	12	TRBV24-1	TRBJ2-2	TGTGCCACCAGTGATTGGGGCGGGGAGCTGTTTTTT	CATSDWGGELFF
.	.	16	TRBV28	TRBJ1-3	TGTGCCAGCAGTTTAGAGGGATTAAGCTCTGGAAACACCATATATTTT	CASSLEGLSSGNTIYF
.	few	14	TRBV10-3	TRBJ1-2	TGTGCCATCAGTGACGAGGGGACTAACTATGGCTACACCTTC	CAISDEGTNYGYTF
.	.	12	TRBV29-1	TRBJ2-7	TGCAGCGTTCAGCAGGGCCCCTACGAGCAGTACTTC	CSVQQGPYEQYF
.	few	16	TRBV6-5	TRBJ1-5	TGTGCCAGCAGTCGAGACAGGACCGGGGGCAATCAGCCCCAGCATTTT	CASSRDRTGGNQPQHF
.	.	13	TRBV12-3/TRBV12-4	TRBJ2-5	TGTACCAGCAGTCCATGGGTAGAAGAGACCCAGTACTTC	CTSSPWVEETQYF
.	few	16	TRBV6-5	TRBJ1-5	TGTGCCAGCAGTTACCGAGCGGACGGGGGGAATCAGCCCCAGCATTTT	CASSYRADGGNQPQHF
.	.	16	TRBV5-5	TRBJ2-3	TGTGCCAGCAGCTTGCGTTCGCCACGGGGGACAGATACGCAGTATTTT	CASSLRSPRGTDTQYF
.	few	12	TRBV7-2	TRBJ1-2	TGTGCCAGCAGCTCAGGGGACTATGGCTACACCTTC	CASSSGDYGYTF
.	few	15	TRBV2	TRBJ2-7	TGTGCCAGCAGTGAGGAGGGCAGGGGCTTCTACGAGCAGTACTTC	CASSEEGRGFYEQYF
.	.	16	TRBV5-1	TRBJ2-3	TGCGCCAGCAGCGAGATGGAAGCGGTTAGCACAGATACGCAGTATTTT	CASSEMEAVSTDTQYF
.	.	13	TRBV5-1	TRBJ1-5	TGCGCCAGCAGCTTGGTCGGGAATCAGCCCCAGCATTTT	CASSLVGNQPQHF
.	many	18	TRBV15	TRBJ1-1	TGTGCCACCAGCAGAGGTAGGGGCCACTCACTTATGAACACTGAAGCTTTCTTT	CATSRGRGHSLMNTEAFF
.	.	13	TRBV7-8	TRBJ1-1	TGTGCCAGCACCCGCAACAGTTTGAGCGGGTATTTCTTT	CASTRNSLSGYFF
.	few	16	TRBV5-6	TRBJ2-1	TGTGCCAGCAGCTTGGTCCCAACGACTGGGTACAATGAGCAGTTCTTC	CASSLVPTTGYNEQFF
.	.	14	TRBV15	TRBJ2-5	TGTGCCACCAGCAGAGGGGCTAGCGAAGAGACCCAGTACTTC	CATSRGASEETQYF
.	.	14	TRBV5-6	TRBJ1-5	TGTGCCAGCAGCTTCGCGGCAACTGATCAGCCCCAGCATTTT	CASSFAATDQPQHF
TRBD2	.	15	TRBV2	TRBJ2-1	TGTGCCAGCAGTGGGACTAGCGGTACCTACAATGAGCAGTTCTTC	CASSGTSGTYNEQFF
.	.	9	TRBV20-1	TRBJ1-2	TGCAGTGGTACTATGGGCTGCACCTTC	CSGTMGCTF
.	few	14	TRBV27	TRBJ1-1	TGTGCCAGCAGTAGGGGAATCATGAACACTGAAGCTTTCTTT	CASSRGIMNTEAFF
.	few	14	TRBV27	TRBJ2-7	TGTGCCAGCAGTATCCGACAGGGAGGTCACGAGCAGTACTTC	CASSIRQGGHEQYF
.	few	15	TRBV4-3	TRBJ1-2	TGCGCCAGCAGCCCCAGTTCTGACAGTTTCTATGGCTACACCTTC	CASSPSSDSFYGYTF
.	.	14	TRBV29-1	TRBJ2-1	TGCAGCGTGGAATATTTTCAGGGATACAATGAGCAGTTCTTC	CSVEYFQGYNEQFF
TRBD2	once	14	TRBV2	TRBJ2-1	TGTGCCAGCAGTGGCAGCGGGAACTACAATGAGCAGTTCTTC	CASSGSGNYNEQFF